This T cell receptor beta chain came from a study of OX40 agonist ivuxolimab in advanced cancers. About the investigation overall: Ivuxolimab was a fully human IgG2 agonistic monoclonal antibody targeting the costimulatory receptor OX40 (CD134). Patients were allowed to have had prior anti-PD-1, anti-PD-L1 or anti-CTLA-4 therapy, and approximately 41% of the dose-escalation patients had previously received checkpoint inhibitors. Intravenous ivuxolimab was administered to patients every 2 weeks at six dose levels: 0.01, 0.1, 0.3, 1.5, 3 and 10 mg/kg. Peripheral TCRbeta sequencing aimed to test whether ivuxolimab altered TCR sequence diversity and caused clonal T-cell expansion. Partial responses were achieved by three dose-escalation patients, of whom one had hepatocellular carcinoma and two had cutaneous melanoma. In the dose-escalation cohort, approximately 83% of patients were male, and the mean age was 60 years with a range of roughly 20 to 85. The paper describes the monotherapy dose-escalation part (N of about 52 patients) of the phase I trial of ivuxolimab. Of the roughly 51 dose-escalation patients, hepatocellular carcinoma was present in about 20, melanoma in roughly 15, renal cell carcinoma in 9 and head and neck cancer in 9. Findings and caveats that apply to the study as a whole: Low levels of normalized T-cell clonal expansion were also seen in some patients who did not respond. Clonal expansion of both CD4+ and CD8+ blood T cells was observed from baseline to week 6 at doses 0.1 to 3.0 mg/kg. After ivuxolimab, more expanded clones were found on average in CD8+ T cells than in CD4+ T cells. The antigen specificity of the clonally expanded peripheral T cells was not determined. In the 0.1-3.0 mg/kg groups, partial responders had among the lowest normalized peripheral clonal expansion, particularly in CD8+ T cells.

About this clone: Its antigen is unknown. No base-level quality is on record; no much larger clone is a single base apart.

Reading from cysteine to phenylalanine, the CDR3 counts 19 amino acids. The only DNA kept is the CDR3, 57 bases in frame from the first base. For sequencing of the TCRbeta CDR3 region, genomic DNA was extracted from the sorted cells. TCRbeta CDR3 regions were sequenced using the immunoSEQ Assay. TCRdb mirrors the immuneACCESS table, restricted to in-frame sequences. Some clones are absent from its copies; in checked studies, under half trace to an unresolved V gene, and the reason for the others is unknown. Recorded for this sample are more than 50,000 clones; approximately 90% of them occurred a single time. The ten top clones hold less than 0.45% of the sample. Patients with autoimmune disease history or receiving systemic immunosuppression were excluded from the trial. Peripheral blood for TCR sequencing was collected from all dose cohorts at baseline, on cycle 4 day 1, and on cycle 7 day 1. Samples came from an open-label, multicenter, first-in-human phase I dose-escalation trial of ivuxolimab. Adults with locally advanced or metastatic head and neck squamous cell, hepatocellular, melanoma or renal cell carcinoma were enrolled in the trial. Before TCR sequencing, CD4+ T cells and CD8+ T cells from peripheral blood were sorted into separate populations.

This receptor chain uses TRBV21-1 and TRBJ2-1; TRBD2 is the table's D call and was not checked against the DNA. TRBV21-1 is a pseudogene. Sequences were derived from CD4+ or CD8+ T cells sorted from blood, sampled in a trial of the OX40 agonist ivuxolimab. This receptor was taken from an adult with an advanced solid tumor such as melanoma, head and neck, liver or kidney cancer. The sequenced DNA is TGTGCCAGCAGCTGGGGACGACTAGCGGGGGGCCCCCCCCACAATGAGCAGTTCTTC. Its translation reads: CASSWGRLAGGPPHNEQFF.